One sample yielded the 16 T cell receptor beta chains listed below, sequenced in a study of post-analysis software for immune sequencing data. The study, taken as a whole, reports: Patients used about 5 TRBV segments, including TRBV5-6, TRBV5-1 and TRBV20-1, more often than controls.

Their antigens are not known. Prepared libraries of TCR beta cDNA carried unique molecular identifiers. Using its own MiXCR run on the PCR reads, TCRdb lists one record per CDR3 protein. The data hold about 760,000 distinct CDR3 sequences, with just under 30% observed a single time. The specimen was blood. These receptors were taken from a girl aged 5-17 years with multiple sclerosis.

The chain joins TRBV24-1 to TRBJ2-7, with a weak D call TRBD1 (6 bases). The germline gives CDR1 KGHDR, CDR2 SFDVKD. V was clipped by 5 bases and J by 6 bases, with 19 bases between them. The CDR3 length is 15 residues. CDR3 loop: CATSAPHLLRGEQYF. The CDR3 region has the DNA TGTGCCACCAGTGCCCCACACCTCCTCAGGGGCGAGCAGTACTTC.

The rearrangement links TRBV10-3 to TRBJ1-5; D might be TRBD1 (6 bases). With 4 bases removed from V and 1 base from J, the gap between germline ends came to 8 bases. The CDR3 covers 14 residues. In germline, CDR1 is ENHRY, CDR2 SYGVKD. Written as DNA, the CDR3 is TGTGCCATCAGTGCGGGGGCGAGCAATCAGCCCCAGCATTTT. It yields the protein CAISAGASNQPQHF.

The gene calls are TRBV10-3 and TRBJ1-2; D is uncertain. The V gene's germline CDR1 is ENHRY and CDR2 SYGVKD. V dropped 3 bases and J dropped 8 bases, with 16 bases sitting between them. The CDR3 is made up of 14 amino acids. CDR3 in amino acids: CAISDRRADGGYTF. In DNA, the CDR3 is TGTGCCATCAGTGACAGAAGGGCTGATGGCGGCTACACCTTC.

V and J are TRBV7-2 and TRBJ2-5; a weak D match, TRBD2 (5 bases). The CDR3 is 11 residues long. V shed 4 bases and J shed 11 bases, with 11 bases lying between them. Germline CDR1 SGHTA, CDR2 FQGNSA. The CDR3 DNA reads as TGTGCCAGCAGCTCCACCTGCGGGCAGTACTTC. Its protein is CASSSTCGQYF.

This clonotype has only a few counts. The J gene is TRBJ2-5, the V gene TRBV7-9; the match to TRBD1 covers 10 bases. V lost 4 bases and J lost 8; bases outside the gene matches: 7. The CDR3 consists of 14 residues. Germline V gene sequence: CDR1 SEHNR, CDR2 FQNEAQ (reference sequence). The CDR3 reads CASSSRDRGGTQYF. CDR3 coding DNA: TGTGCCAGCAGCTCCCGGGACAGGGGCGGTACCCAGTACTTC.

V is TRBV20-1 and J is TRBJ1-2, with D perhaps TRBD1 (5 bases). From germline, CDR1 is DFQATT and CDR2 SNEGSKA (reference sequence). V shed 6 bases and J shed 4 bases, with 15 bases lying between them. CDR3 size: 13 residues. The CDR3 protein is CSARGDLGYGYTF. CDR3 coding DNA: TGCAGTGCAAGGGGAGATTTGGGCTATGGCTACACCTTC.

This clonotype occurred a few times. V gene TRBV20-1 combines with J gene TRBJ2-7, with a tentative D call TRBD1 (6 bases). From germline, CDR1 is DFQATT and CDR2 SNEGSKA (reference sequence). Trimming shortened V by 4 bases and J by 2 bases, and 21 bases separated the two germline ends. The CDR3 covers 16 residues. CDR3 in DNA: TGCAGTGCTACAGGTACTTGGGGACAACACACCTACGAGCAGTACTTC. Translation gives CSATGTWGQHTYEQYF.

The rearrangement links TRBV11-2 to TRBJ2-5; D ambiguous. The CDR3 sequence is 13 residues long. V lost 3 bases and J 5 bases, leaving 10 bases between the germline ends. Germline loops: CDR1 SGHAT, CDR2 FQNNGV. This CDR3 is CASSFEVRETQYF. The DNA of the CDR3 is TGTGCCAGCAGCTTTGAGGTCCGGGAGACCCAGTACTTC.

J is TRBJ2-1 and V is TRBV28; no firm D call. The CDR3 runs to 14 residues. Per germline, CDR1 MDHEN and CDR2 SYDVKM. V lost 3 bases and J lost 0, with 6 bases in between. CDR3: CASSFRSSYNEQFF. CDR3 coding DNA: TGTGCCAGCAGTTTCCGTAGCTCCTACAATGAGCAGTTCTTC.

A few counts support this clonotype. The chain uses TRBV4-3 and TRBJ2-7; 12 bases fit TRBD1. V lost 5 bases and J lost 2; bases outside the gene matches: 7. CDR1 is LGHNA and CDR2 is YSLEER in the germline V gene. This CDR3 comprises 16 residues. CDR3 protein: CASSFGTGGEAYEQYF. DNA for the CDR3: TGCGCCAGCAGCTTCGGGACAGGGGGCGAGGCCTACGAGCAGTACTTC.

The chain is built from TRBV7-8 and TRBJ2-3, with D unclear. V gave up 3 bases and J gave up 6 bases, with 7 bases separating them. This CDR3 has 12 residues. Germline CDR1 SGHVS, CDR2 FQNEAQ. The CDR3 loop is CASSFEADTQYF. In nucleotides, the CDR3 is TGTGCCAGCAGCTTTGAAGCGGATACGCAGTATTTT. The full variable domain, completed using reference TRBV7-8 and TRBJ2-3, is GAGVSQSPRYKVAKRGQDVALRCDPISGHVSLFWYQQALGQGPEFLTYFQNEAQLDKSGLPSDRFFAERPEGSVSTLKIQRTQQEDSAVYLCASSFEADTQYFGPGTRLTVL.

This clonotype was counted once. This chain connects TRBV6-2 or TRBV6-3 to TRBJ2-1; 9 positions match TRBD2. The germline CDR1 and CDR2 sequences are MNHEY and SVGEGT. The CDR3 sequence is 15 residues long. After removal of 8 bases from V and 10 bases from J, the junction contained 15 bases not matched to a gene. This chain's CDR3 is CASLRAGGGTREQFF. The CDR3 nucleotides are TGTGCCAGCCTACGGGCGGGAGGGGGGACCCGCGAGCAGTTCTTC.

The gene calls are TRBV7-6 and TRBJ2-3, with 8 bases fitting TRBD1. Germline V gene data show CDR1 as SGHVS and CDR2 as FNYEAQ. The CDR3 runs 16 residues. Trimming cost V 0 bases and J 1 base; bases outside gene matches: 3. CDR3 region: CASSLAMGQGTDTQYF. As DNA, the CDR3 is TGTGCCAGCAGCTTAGCAATGGGACAGGGCACAGATACGCAGTATTTT. Full variable domain (outside the CDR3, taken from reference TRBV7-6 and TRBJ2-3): GAGVSQSPRYKVTKRGQDVALRCDPISGHVSLYWYRQALGQGPEFLTYFNYEAQQDKSGLPNDRFSAERPEGSISTLTIQRTEQRDSAMYRCASSLAMGQGTDTQYFGPGTRLTVL.

This chain connects TRBV5-1 to TRBJ2-2; TRBD1 matches 8 bases. CDR1 and CDR2 (germline): SGHRS, YFSETQ. The CDR3 has 16 residues. J lost 2 bases, V lost 4 bases, and 7 bases had no gene match. CDR3 residues: CASSPRQGSNTGELFF. CDR3 bases: TGCGCCAGCAGCCCCAGACAGGGGAGTAACACCGGGGAGCTGTTTTTT.

The genes are TRBV5-1 and TRBJ2-5, with TRBD1 identical over 12 bases. Germline V gene sequence: CDR1 SGHRS, CDR2 YFSETQ. The junction had 10 bases not matched to a gene; V was cut back by 2 bases and J by 11 bases. The CDR3 consists of 15 residues. The CDR3 region is CASSFWGQGANEQYF. The CDR3, as DNA: TGCGCCAGCAGCTTCTGGGGACAGGGGGCCAATGAGCAGTACTTC. The full variable domain, in which reference TRBV5-1 and TRBJ2-5 provide the parts outside the CDR3, is KAGVTQTPRYLIKTRGQQVTLSCSPISGHRSVSWYQQTPGQGLQFLFEYFSETQRNKGNFPGRFSGRQFSNSRSEMNVSTLELGDSALYLCASSFWGQGANEQYFGPGTRLLVL.

The CDR3 DNA sequence: TGCAGTGCTAGAGATAAAGGCGGGAGCTCCTATAATTCACCCCTCCACTTT. Translation: CSARDKGGSSYNSPLHF. This rearrangement joins TRBV20-1 to TRBJ1-6; D is undetermined. V lost 0 bases, J lost 0 bases, and 12 bases lay in between. The CDR3 extends over 17 amino acids. Germline V gives CDR1 DFQATT, CDR2 SNEGSKA (reference sequence).